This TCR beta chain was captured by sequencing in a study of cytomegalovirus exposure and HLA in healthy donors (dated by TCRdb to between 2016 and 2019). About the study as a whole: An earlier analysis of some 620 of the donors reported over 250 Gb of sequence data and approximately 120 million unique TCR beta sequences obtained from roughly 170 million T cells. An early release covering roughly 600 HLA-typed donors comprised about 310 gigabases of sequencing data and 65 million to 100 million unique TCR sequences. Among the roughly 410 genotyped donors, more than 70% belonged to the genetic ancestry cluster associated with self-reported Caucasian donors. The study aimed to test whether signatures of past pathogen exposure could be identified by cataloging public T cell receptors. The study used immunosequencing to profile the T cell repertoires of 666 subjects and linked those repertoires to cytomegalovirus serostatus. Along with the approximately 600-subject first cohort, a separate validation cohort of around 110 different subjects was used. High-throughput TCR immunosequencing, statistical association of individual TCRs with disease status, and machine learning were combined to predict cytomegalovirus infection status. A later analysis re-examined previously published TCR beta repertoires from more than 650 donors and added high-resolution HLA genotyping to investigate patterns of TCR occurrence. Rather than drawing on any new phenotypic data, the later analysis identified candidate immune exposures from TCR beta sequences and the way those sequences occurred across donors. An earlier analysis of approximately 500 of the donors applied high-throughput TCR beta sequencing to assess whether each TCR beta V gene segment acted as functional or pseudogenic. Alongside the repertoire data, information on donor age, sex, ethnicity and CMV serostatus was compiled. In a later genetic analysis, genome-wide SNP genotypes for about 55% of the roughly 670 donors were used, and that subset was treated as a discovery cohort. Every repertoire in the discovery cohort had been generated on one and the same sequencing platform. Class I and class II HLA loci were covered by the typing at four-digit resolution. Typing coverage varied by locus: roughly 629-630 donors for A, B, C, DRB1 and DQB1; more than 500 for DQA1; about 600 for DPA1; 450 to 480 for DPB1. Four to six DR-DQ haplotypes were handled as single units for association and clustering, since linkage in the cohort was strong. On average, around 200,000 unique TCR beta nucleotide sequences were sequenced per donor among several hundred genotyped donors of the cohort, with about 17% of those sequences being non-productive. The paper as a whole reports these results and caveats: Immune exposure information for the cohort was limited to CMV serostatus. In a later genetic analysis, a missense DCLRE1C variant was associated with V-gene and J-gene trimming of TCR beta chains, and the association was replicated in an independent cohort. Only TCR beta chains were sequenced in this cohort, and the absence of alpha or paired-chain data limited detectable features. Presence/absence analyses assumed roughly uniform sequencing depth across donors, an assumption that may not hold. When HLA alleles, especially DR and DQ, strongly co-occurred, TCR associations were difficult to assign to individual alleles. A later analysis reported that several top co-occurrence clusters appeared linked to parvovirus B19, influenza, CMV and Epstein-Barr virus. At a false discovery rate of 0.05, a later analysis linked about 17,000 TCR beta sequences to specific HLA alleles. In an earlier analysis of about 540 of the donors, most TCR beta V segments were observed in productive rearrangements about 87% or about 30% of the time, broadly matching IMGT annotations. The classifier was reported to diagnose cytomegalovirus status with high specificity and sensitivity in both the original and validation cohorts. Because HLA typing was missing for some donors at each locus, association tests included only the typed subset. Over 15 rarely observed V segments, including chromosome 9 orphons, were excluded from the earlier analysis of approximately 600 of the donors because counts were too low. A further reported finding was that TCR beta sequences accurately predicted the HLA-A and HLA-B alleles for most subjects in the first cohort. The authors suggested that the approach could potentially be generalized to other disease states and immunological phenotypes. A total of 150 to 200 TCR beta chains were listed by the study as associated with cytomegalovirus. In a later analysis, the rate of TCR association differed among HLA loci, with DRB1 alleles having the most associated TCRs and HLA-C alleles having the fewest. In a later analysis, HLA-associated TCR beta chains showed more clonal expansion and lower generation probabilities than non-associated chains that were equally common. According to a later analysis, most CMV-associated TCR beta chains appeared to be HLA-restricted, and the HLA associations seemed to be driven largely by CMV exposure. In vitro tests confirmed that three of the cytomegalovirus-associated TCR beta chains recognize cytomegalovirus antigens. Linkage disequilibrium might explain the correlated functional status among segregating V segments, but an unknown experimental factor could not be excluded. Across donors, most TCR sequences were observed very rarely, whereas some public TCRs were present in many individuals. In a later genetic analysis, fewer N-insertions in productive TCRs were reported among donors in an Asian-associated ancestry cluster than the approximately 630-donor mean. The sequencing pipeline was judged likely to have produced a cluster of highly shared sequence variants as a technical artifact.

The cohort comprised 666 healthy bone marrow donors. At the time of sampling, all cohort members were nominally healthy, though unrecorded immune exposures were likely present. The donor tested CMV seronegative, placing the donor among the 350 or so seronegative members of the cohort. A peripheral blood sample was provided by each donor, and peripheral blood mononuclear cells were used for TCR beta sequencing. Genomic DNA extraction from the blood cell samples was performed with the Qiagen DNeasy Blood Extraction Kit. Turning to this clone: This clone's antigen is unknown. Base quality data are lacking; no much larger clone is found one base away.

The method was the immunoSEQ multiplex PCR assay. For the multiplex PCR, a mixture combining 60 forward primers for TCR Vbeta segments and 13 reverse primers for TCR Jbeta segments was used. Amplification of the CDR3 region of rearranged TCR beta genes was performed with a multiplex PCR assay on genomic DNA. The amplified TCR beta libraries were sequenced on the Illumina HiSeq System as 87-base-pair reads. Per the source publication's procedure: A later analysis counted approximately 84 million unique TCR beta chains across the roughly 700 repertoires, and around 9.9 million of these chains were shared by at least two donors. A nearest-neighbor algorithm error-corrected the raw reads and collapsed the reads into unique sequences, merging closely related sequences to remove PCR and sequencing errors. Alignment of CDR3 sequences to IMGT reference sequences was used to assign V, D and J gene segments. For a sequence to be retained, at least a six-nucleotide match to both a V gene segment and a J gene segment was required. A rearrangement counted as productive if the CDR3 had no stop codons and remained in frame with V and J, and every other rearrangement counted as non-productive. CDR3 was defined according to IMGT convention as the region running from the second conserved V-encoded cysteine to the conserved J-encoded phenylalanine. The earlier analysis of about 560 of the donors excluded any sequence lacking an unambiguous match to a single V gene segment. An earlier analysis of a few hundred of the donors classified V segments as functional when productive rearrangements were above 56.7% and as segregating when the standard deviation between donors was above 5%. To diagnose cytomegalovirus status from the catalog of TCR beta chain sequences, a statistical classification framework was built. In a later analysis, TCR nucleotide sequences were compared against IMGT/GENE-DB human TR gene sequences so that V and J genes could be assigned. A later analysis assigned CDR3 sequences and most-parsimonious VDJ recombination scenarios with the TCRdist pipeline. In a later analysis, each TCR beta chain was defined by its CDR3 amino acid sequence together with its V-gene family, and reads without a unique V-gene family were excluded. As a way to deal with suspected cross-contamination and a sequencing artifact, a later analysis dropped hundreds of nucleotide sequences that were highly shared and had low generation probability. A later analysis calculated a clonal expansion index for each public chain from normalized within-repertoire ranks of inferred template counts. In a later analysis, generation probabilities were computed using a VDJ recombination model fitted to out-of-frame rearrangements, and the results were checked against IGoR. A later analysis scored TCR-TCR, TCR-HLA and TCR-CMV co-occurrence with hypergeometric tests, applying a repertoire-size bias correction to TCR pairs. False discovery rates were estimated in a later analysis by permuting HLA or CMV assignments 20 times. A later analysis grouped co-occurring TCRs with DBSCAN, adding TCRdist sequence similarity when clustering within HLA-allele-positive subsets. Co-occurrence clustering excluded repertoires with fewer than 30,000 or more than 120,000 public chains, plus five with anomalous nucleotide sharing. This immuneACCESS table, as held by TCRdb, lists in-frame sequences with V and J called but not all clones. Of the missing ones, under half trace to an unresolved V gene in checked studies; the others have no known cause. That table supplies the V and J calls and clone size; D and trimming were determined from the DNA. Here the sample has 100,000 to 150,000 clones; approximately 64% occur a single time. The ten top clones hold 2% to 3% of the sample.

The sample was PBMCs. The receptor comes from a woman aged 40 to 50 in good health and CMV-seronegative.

In nucleotides, the sequence is TGCGCCAGCAGCCCATCGGGAGGCCAAGAGACCCAGTACTTC. Translated, it gives CASSPSGGQETQYF. Recombination joined TRBV5-1 with TRBJ2-5; 7 bases in the junction line up with TRBD2. Measured from the cysteine to the phenylalanine, the CDR3 is 14 residues long. The CDR3 DNA has 42 bases and is translated from base 1. The germline V gene specifies SGHRS as CDR1 and YFSETQ as CDR2. The germline V and J ends show losses of 4 bases and 1 base respectively, and no gene match explains 4 bases of the junction.